Listed below are T cell receptor beta chains from one sample, sequenced in a study of response to subunit inactivated influenza vaccine. TCRdb processed the RT-PCR reads anew with MiXCR; each CDR3 protein has one entry. Of hundreds of thousands of distinct CDR3 sequences in the sample, 16% were seen once. Source: CD4+ T cells sorted from PBMCs, taken less than 30 months after vaccination. Receptors were obtained from a man aged 45 to 70 who received an inactivated influenza vaccine. CDR3s include the opening cysteine and the closing phenylalanine or tryptophan. D genes are given only for firm matches. Expanded clones are given a class, and other clones once, few, many or no size at all.

many	TRBD2	TRBV7-2	TRBJ2-5	TGTGCCAGCAGCTCGACTAGCCAGGAGACCCAGTACTTC	CASSSTSQETQYF
few	TRBD2	TRBV4-2	TRBJ2-2	TGTGCCAGCAGCCAAGCTGCGCGACTAGCGGGGTGGGTCGGGGAGCTGTTTTTT	CASSQAARLAGWVGELFF
-	-	TRBV7-2	TRBJ1-1	TGTGCCAGCACCCAAAGACAGTCGAACACTGAAGCTTTCTTT	CASTQRQSNTEAFF
many	TRBD2	TRBV5-1	TRBJ2-2	TGCGCCAGCAGCTTGGCTAGCGGGATTACTCACACCGGGGAGCTGTTTTTT	CASSLASGITHTGELFF
-	-	TRBV4-2	TRBJ2-1	TGTGCCAGCAGCCAAAGTGTCCTTGCCTACAATGAGCAGTTCTTC	CASSQSVLAYNEQFF
-	-	TRBV4-3	TRBJ2-3	TGCGCCAGCAGCCAAGATATAGCGGTGGGGGCAGATACGCAGTATTTT	CASSQDIAVGADTQYF
-	-	TRBV20-1	TRBJ1-3	TGCAGTGCTCTCAGCCCAAACTCTGGAAACACCATATATTTT	CSALSPNSGNTIYF
-	-	TRBV29-1	TRBJ2-7	TGCAGCGTCCCCGGCCCCCGTCTCGGCGCGAGCTACGAGCAGTACTTC	CSVPGPRLGASYEQYF
-	-	TRBV21-1	TRBJ2-1	TGTGCCAGCAGCAAAGCGCTCAGAGACTCCTACAATGAGCAGTTCTTC	CASSKALRDSYNEQFF
-	-	TRBV29-1	TRBJ2-3	TGCAGCGTTCGGAGGGGTTATGGCACAGATACGCAGTATTTT	CSVRRGYGTDTQYF
few	-	TRBV12-3/TRBV12-4	TRBJ1-2	TGTGCCAGCAGTTTAGGGGGGGGGCTTGGCTATGGCTACACCTTC	CASSLGGGLGYGYTF
-	-	TRBV6-5	TRBJ1-3	TGTGCCACCGGCGTTACGGGAAACACCATATATTTT	CATGVTGNTIYF
-	-	TRBV7-9	TRBJ2-1	TGTGCCAGCACCCAACAGGGAAATGAGCAGTTCTTC	CASTQQGNEQFF
-	TRBD1	TRBV12-3/TRBV12-4	TRBJ1-4	TGTGCCAGCAGTCTACAGGGGCTGGATGAAAAACTGTTTTTT	CASSLQGLDEKLFF
few	-	TRBV18	TRBJ1-1	TGTGCCAGCTCACCACGTATTGTGAACACTGAAGCTTTCTTT	CASSPRIVNTEAFF
-	-	TRBV5-1	TRBJ2-3	TGCGCCAGCAGCTTGGATGGTACTTCCAATACGCAGTATTTT	CASSLDGTSNTQYF
many	TRBD2	TRBV12-3/TRBV12-4	TRBJ2-3	TGTGCCAGCAGTTTAGCCCTAGCGGGGGCCACAGATACGCAGTATTTT	CASSLALAGATDTQYF
few	-	TRBV28	TRBJ2-1	TGTGCCAGCAGTTTATTGGGAGAATCGTACAATGAGCAGTTCTTC	CASSLLGESYNEQFF
few	TRBD1	TRBV6-2/TRBV6-3	TRBJ2-6	TGTGCCAGCCGGGACAGGGAACCCTCTGGGGCCAACGTCCTGACTTTC	CASRDREPSGANVLTF
-	-	TRBV7-9	TRBJ1-2	TGTGCCAGCAGCCGGAGGGGTGGCTACACCTTC	CASSRRGGYTF
few	-	TRBV5-6	TRBJ1-2	TGTGCCAGCAGCTTGGGGGGCTCCCTTTATGGCTACACCTTC	CASSLGGSLYGYTF
few	-	TRBV20-1	TRBJ2-1	TGCAGTGCTAGAGATATCTTACTTGTTTTGGTGAATGAGCAGTTCTTC	CSARDILLVLVNEQFF
few	-	TRBV20-1	TRBJ2-1	TGCAGTGCTAAGCAGGGCGGACCTGTGAATGAGCAGTTCTTC	CSAKQGGPVNEQFF
many	TRBD1	TRBV12-3/TRBV12-4	TRBJ1-1	TGTGCCAGCAGGGTTCCCGACAGGGGTAAAGCTTTCTTT	CASRVPDRGKAFF
-	-	TRBV4-2	TRBJ1-3	TGTGCCAGCAGCCAAGAAACAGTAGCCCCTGGAAACACCATATATTTT	CASSQETVAPGNTIYF
few	-	TRBV2	TRBJ2-5	TGTGCCAGCAGTGAAGTCGGACAGAGAGAAGAGACCCAGTACTTC	CASSEVGQREETQYF
-	TRBD2	TRBV4-3	TRBJ2-1	TGCGCCAGCAGCCAAGATTGGCTAGCGGGACGCAATGAGCAGTTCTTC	CASSQDWLAGRNEQFF
-	-	TRBV10-3	TRBJ2-3	TGTGCCATCAGTGTCGCGGGGCGATCGGCAGATACGCAGTATTTT	CAISVAGRSADTQYF
-	-	TRBV20-1	TRBJ2-7	TGCAGTGCTTCGGCTAGCTCTTCCTACGAGCAGTACTTC	CSASASSSYEQYF
few	-	TRBV5-1	TRBJ2-3	TGCGCCAGCAGCTTGGAGTGGGGGGCGATGGATACGCAGTATTTT	CASSLEWGAMDTQYF
many	TRBD2	TRBV5-1	TRBJ2-1	TGCGCCAGCAGCATGAGCGCTAGCGGGGGGGTCAATGAGCAGTTCTTC	CASSMSASGGVNEQFF
-	-	TRBV7-2	TRBJ2-2	TGTGCCAGCAGATCGGGACGGTTCGGCGGGGAGCTGTTTTTT	CASRSGRFGGELFF
-	-	TRBV9	TRBJ2-6	TGTGCCAGCAGCCCCAAGTACTCCTCTGGGGCCAACGTCCTGACTTTC	CASSPKYSSGANVLTF
few	-	TRBV6-2/TRBV6-3	TRBJ1-2	TGTGCCAGCAGTTACCACATGGCCACCGGTACTCTACGATTTCTCTACACCTTC	CASSYHMATGTLRFLYTF
few	TRBD2	TRBV5-1	TRBJ2-7	TGCGCCAGCAGCCCTGGGTTTGCTAGCGGTGGGGTGGGCGGTATCTACGAGCAGTACTTC	CASSPGFASGGVGGIYEQYF
many	TRBD1	TRBV12-3/TRBV12-4	TRBJ2-3	TGTGCCAGCAGTTCTTACTCAACAGGGGCAGATACGCAGTATTTT	CASSSYSTGADTQYF
-	-	TRBV12-3/TRBV12-4	TRBJ1-1	TGTGCCAGCAGAACCCAGGGGAACACTGAAGCTTTCTTT	CASRTQGNTEAFF
-	-	TRBV7-2	TRBJ2-7	TGTGCCAGCAGCTTTTTCAGGGAAGCCTACGAGCAGTACTTC	CASSFFREAYEQYF
-	-	TRBV5-1	TRBJ1-1	TGCGCCAGCAGCTTGGATAGGTCCCCTGAAGCTTTCTTT	CASSLDRSPEAFF
-	TRBD2	TRBV3-1	TRBJ2-5	TGTGCCAGCAGCCCGACTAGCGGGGGGTATCAAGAGACCCAGTACTTC	CASSPTSGGYQETQYF
-	-	TRBV19	TRBJ2-1	TGTGCCAGTAGAGATCCTGGTAGCGAAAATGAGCAGTTCTTC	CASRDPGSENEQFF
few	TRBD1	TRBV29-1	TRBJ2-5	TGCAGCGTAAAGAGGGGGACAGGGGTTCGAGAGACCCAGTACTTC	CSVKRGTGVRETQYF
-	-	TRBV5-1	TRBJ1-1	TGCGCCAGCAGCACCTTAAGGACAGATGGGAACACTGAAGCTTTCTTT	CASSTLRTDGNTEAFF
few	-	TRBV5-1	TRBJ2-7	TGCGCCAGCAGACTGGTAGCGAGGTACGAGCAGTACTTC	CASRLVARYEQYF
-	-	TRBV11-3	TRBJ2-1	TGTGCCAGCAGAGGGTTGGGGGATGAGCAGTTCTTC	CASRGLGDEQFF
-	-	TRBV5-1	TRBJ2-5	TGCGCCAGCAGCGTCACATTCAGGGAGACCCAGTACTTC	CASSVTFRETQYF
-	-	TRBV7-9	TRBJ2-7	TGTGCCAGCAGCTTACAGGGTTCCCCCTACGAGCAGTACTTC	CASSLQGSPYEQYF
few	-	TRBV27	TRBJ2-1	TGTGCCAGCAGTTCCCCAGGACTGTCGATACGGCAGTTCTTC	CASSSPGLSIRQFF
-	-	TRBV12-3/TRBV12-4	TRBJ2-1	TGTGCCAGCAGTTTCACCAGCAATGAGCAGTTCTTC	CASSFTSNEQFF